This is a list of T cell receptor beta chains from one sample in a study of blood T cell repertoires in COVID-19. Using immunoSEQ multiplex PCR, the repertoire was profiled, and TCRdb retains in-frame clones only, with some absent. Of 400,000 to 500,000 clones in the sample, roughly 88% were seen once. The sample was peripheral blood. Receptor source: a woman aged 25 to 45 with active or convalescent COVID-19. Both conserved end residues are part of each CDR3. A D gene is named only where the DNA matches it firmly. Only part of the rows carry a size: once, few, many, or a class if the clone is expanded.

j_gene,abundance,d_gene,v_gene,CDR3nt,CDR3aa
TRBJ2-7,few,TRBD1,TRBV9,TGTGCCAGCAGCCCGGACAGGCGTGACGAGCAGTACTTC,CASSPDRRDEQYF
TRBJ2-7,NA,TRBD2,TRBV3-1/TRBV3-2,TGTGCCAGCAGCCAAGAACGTCTAGCGGGAGGATACGAGCAGTACTTC,CASSQERLAGGYEQYF
TRBJ2-1,NA,NA,TRBV18,TGTGCCAGCTCACCATCTTCTCTATCCTACAATGAGCAGTTCTTC,CASSPSSLSYNEQFF
TRBJ2-3,NA,TRBD2,TRBV14,TGTGCCAGCAGCTCCCGGACTAGCGGAAGATCTAGCACAGATACGCAGTATTTT,CASSSRTSGRSSTDTQYF
TRBJ1-2,NA,NA,TRBV5-8,TGTGCCAGCAGAGAACCGGGACTTTATTATGGCTACACCTTC,CASREPGLYYGYTF
TRBJ1-1,NA,NA,TRBV7-8,TGTGCCAGCAGCTTAGCCGCGGGGGGGCTGAACACTGAAGCTTTCTTT,CASSLAAGGLNTEAFF
TRBJ2-1,NA,NA,TRBV27,TGTGCCAGCAGTGAAGGGGGATACAATGAGCAGTTCTTC,CASSEGGYNEQFF
TRBJ1-1,NA,TRBD1,TRBV18,TGTGCCAGCTCACCAGGGACAGGGGCGGTAGGGACTGAAGCTTTCTTT,CASSPGTGAVGTEAFF
TRBJ2-7,NA,TRBD2,TRBV6-5,TGTGCCAGCAGTCCACTAGCGGGAGGGACCCTCGAGCAGTACTTC,CASSPLAGGTLEQYF
TRBJ2-3,NA,TRBD2,TRBV4-1,TGCGCCAGCAGCCAAGAGGATGCGGGAGGGCCGAAAGATACGCAGTATTTT,CASSQEDAGGPKDTQYF
TRBJ1-4,NA,NA,TRBV6-5,TGTGCCAGCGGGGAGAGCCTTAATGAAAAACTGTTTTTT,CASGESLNEKLFF
TRBJ2-2,NA,TRBD2,TRBV29-1,TGCAGCGTTGAGGGGGGACTAGCGGAGACCGGGGAGCTGTTTTTT,CSVEGGLAETGELFF
TRBJ1-2,NA,TRBD1,TRBV2,TGTGCCAGCAGGGTGACAGGGACGAACTATGGCTACACCTTC,CASRVTGTNYGYTF
TRBJ2-7,NA,TRBD1,TRBV13,TGTGCCAGCAGATGGACAGGGGCCTCCTACGAGCAGTACTTC,CASRWTGASYEQYF
TRBJ1-1,NA,NA,TRBV10-1,TGCGCCAGCAGTGAGTCGACTGTCACTGAAGCTTTCTTT,CASSESTVTEAFF
TRBJ1-1,few,NA,TRBV5-8,TGTGCCAGCAGCTGGGGGGACACTGAAGCTTTCTTT,CASSWGDTEAFF
TRBJ1-1,NA,TRBD1,TRBV4-2,TGTGCCAGCAGCCAAGCGACAGGGATGAACACTGAAGCTTTCTTT,CASSQATGMNTEAFF
TRBJ2-7,NA,TRBD1,TRBV11-2,TGTGCCAGCAGCTTCGGGACAGAAAGCTACGAGCAGTACTTC,CASSFGTESYEQYF
TRBJ1-1,NA,NA,TRBV7-7,TGTGCCAGCAGCTTAGACTCGGGGTCTGAAGCTTTCTTT,CASSLDSGSEAFF
TRBJ1-6,once,TRBD1,TRBV27,TGTGCCAGCAGTCTTCTTACGCAGGGGGTAGGATCACCCCTCCACTTT,CASSLLTQGVGSPLHF
TRBJ2-1,NA,TRBD2,TRBV4-2,TGTGCCAGCAGCCAAGATGCGTCAGGACTAGTAAATGAGCAGTTCTTC,CASSQDASGLVNEQFF
TRBJ1-4,NA,NA,TRBV6-5,TGTGCCAGCAGTTTTTCAGGGGCTTATGAAAAACTGTTTTTT,CASSFSGAYEKLFF
TRBJ1-2,few,TRBD1,TRBV19,TGTGCCAGTCACAGGGGGCCGGGCTATGGCTACACCTTC,CASHRGPGYGYTF
TRBJ1-5,few,NA,TRBV6-5,TGTGCCAGCAGTTACCCAGAACCGGGGAGCAATCAGCCCCAGCATTTT,CASSYPEPGSNQPQHF
TRBJ2-5,NA,TRBD1,TRBV7-9,TGTGCCAGCAGCCTAGGGACAGCTCAAGAGACCCAGTACTTC,CASSLGTAQETQYF
TRBJ1-2,few,NA,TRBV29-1,TGCAGCGTTGAAGTCGCGGAGGGCCCTGCTTTCACCTTC,CSVEVAEGPAFTF
TRBJ2-7,NA,NA,TRBV5-4,TGTGCCAGCAGCTCCCCGGACACGGCAAGGTACGAGCAGTACTTC,CASSSPDTARYEQYF
TRBJ2-1,NA,TRBD2,TRBV4-2,TGTGCCAGCAGCCAAACCGCCGGGACTAGCGGGACCAATGAGCAGTTCTTC,CASSQTAGTSGTNEQFF
TRBJ1-1,NA,NA,TRBV29-1,TGCAGCGTTGGCACGGCGGGTATGAACACTGAAGCTTTCTTT,CSVGTAGMNTEAFF
TRBJ2-7,NA,TRBD2,TRBV27,TGTGCCAGCAGTTTAGGCGGGAGCGGCGAGCAGTACTTC,CASSLGGSGEQYF
TRBJ2-1,NA,TRBD1,TRBV13,TGTGCCAGCAGTCTCGGTGGACAGGGACGACATGAGCAGTTCTTC,CASSLGGQGRHEQFF
TRBJ1-2,NA,NA,TRBV29-1,TGCAGCGTTGAAGGGGGCTTGGACTATGGCTACACCTTC,CSVEGGLDYGYTF
TRBJ1-3,NA,NA,TRBV5-6,TGTGCCAGCAGCTTGTGGACAGACTCTGGAAACACCATATATTTT,CASSLWTDSGNTIYF
TRBJ2-7,NA,TRBD2,TRBV18,TGTGCCAGCTCACCCGCTAGCGGGAACTACGAGCAGTACTTC,CASSPASGNYEQYF
TRBJ2-2,NA,NA,TRBV5-1,TGCGCCAGCAGCTTGCGGGAGAGTGGCACCGGGGAGCTGTTTTTT,CASSLRESGTGELFF
TRBJ1-3,NA,NA,TRBV9,TGTGCCAGCAGCGCACTATCCTCTGGAAACACCATATATTTT,CASSALSSGNTIYF
TRBJ2-7,NA,NA,TRBV6-2/TRBV6-3,TGTGCCAGCAGTGGACATCCGCCAGGGGAGCAGTACTTC,CASSGHPPGEQYF
TRBJ1-4,NA,TRBD1,TRBV19,TGTGCCAGTAGTCTTCCGGGACAGGGGGAAGAAGGAGAAAAACTGTTTTTT,CASSLPGQGEEGEKLFF
TRBJ2-5,NA,TRBD2,TRBV27,TGTGCCAGCAGGCTAGGACTAGCGGGAGGGGAAGAGACCCAGTACTTC,CASRLGLAGGEETQYF
TRBJ1-6,NA,NA,TRBV5-1,TGCGCCAGCAGCTGGGACACTTACCGAGATTCACCCCTCCACTTT,CASSWDTYRDSPLHF
TRBJ2-1,NA,NA,TRBV15,TGTGCCACCAGATCGCAGGGTTCCAATGAGCAGTTCTTC,CATRSQGSNEQFF
TRBJ2-4,NA,NA,TRBV23-1,TGCGCCAGCAGTCCCCTACCCCATATTAGTCTCTCGGCCAAAAACATTCAGTACTTC,CASSPLPHISLSAKNIQYF
TRBJ2-1,NA,NA,TRBV25-1,TGTGCCAGCAGTGGAGGACGGACTATTAAGGTGGGGAATGAGCAGTTCTTC,CASSGGRTIKVGNEQFF
TRBJ1-1,once,TRBD1,TRBV2,TGTGCCAGCAGTGAAGGACAGGGGAGGGGGAGCACTGAAGCTTTCTTT,CASSEGQGRGSTEAFF
TRBJ1-1,NA,TRBD1,TRBV6-5,TGTGCCAGCAGCCGCGGACAGGGAGGGAACACTGAAGCTTTCTTT,CASSRGQGGNTEAFF
TRBJ2-3,NA,TRBD1,TRBV27,TGTGCCAGCAGTTTCGGGACAGGGGGAGATACGCAGTATTTT,CASSFGTGGDTQYF